The clone carrying this T cell receptor (beta chain) was detected many times. Its antigen is not known. TCRdb re-analysed the 5' RACE reads in MiXCR, keeping a single row per CDR3 protein. The table has 150,000 to 200,000 distinct CDR3 sequences, 11% seen once; the top ten hold more than 3.5%. This sample was taken from a study of T-cell memory formation after mild COVID-19. In the study overall: Largely donor-specific sequence clusters came from a couple of donors. Study conclusions and caveats: Researchers report contracting CD4+ clones mostly in CM and EM, with CD8+ clones in EMRA. Pre-infection memory already had some responding clones, implying cross-reactive memory joined. Day 37-peaking second-wave clones had unconfirmed SARS-CoV-2 specificity.

Sample: PBMCs or a T cell subset sorted from them (not recorded which). The TCR sequence derives from a man between 18 and 35 years old who had mild COVID-19 (a few samples of this study predate the infection). Cell type and time point are not known.

The CDR3: CASSWRSGQETQYF. CDR3 nucleotides: TGTGCCAGCAGTTGGAGGTCGGGTCAAGAGACCCAGTACTTC. The chain carries TRBV12-3 or TRBV12-4 and TRBJ2-5, with D perhaps matching TRBD2 (5 bases). Trimming shortened V by 4 bases and J by 2 bases, and 11 bases separated the two germline ends. The CDR3 runs to 14 residues.